This T cell receptor beta chain was profiled in a study of radiotherapy plus CTLA-4 blockade in lung cancer. Study-wide context: An objective response was seen in 15% to 20% of patients, and disease control in just over 30%.

The count of this clone is one. Its antigen is as yet unknown. Chemo-refractory metastatic non-small-cell lung cancer patients received focal radiation with ipilimumab CTLA-4 blockade. Measured with immunoSEQ multiplex PCR; TCRdb has only the in-frame clones, and not every one. The sample lists tens of thousands of clones, 70% to 90% seen once, with about a sixth in the top ten. Deletions cut 4 bases from V and 9 bases from J, with 10 bases between. Germline CDR1 is ENHRY and CDR2 is SYGVKD. CDR3 size: 12 residues. Whole-study results and caveats: In blood, tumor-derived TCR clones expanded after radiotherapy plus ipilimumab. In blood, early T cell clone dynamics reportedly predicted response best, together with interferon-beta.

The starting material was peripheral blood, obtained from a patient treated with radiotherapy plus ipilimumab. The source of this sequence is a human donor with non-small cell lung cancer that progressed on radiotherapy plus ipilimumab. This chain links TRBV10-3 with TRBJ2-1; no reliable D call. For the CDR3, the DNA is TGTGCCATCAGTGGGGGTCCGGGTGAGCAGTTCTTC. This gives the protein CAISGGPGEQFF.